This note documents a single T cell receptor (beta chain) sequence. MiXCR, run by TCRdb on the RT-PCR reads, gives a single entry per CDR3 protein. Of roughly 150,000 distinct CDR3 sequences detected, roughly 22% appear once; the ten largest clones hold 25% to 30%. The data originate from a study of patients and donors after allogeneic stem cell transplantation. The sequenced material came from blood, either unsorted or a sorted T cell fraction (not recorded which). The TCR sequence derives from a human donor who was either an allogeneic HSCT recipient or a stem cell or donor lymphocyte infusion donor (not recorded which). It is not recorded whose cells these are; they may come from a transplant donor.

In DNA form, the CDR3 reads TGTGCCAGCAGAGACAGGGGCGGTCAGCCCCAGCATTTT. Its translation: CASRDRGGQPQHF. V is TRBV6-6 and J is TRBJ1-5; 8 positions match TRBD1. V lost 6 bases to trimming and J lost 6 bases; unmatched junction nucleotides: 4. The CDR3 length is 13 residues. Germline V gene lookup returns CDR1 MNHNY and CDR2 SVGAGI (reference sequence).